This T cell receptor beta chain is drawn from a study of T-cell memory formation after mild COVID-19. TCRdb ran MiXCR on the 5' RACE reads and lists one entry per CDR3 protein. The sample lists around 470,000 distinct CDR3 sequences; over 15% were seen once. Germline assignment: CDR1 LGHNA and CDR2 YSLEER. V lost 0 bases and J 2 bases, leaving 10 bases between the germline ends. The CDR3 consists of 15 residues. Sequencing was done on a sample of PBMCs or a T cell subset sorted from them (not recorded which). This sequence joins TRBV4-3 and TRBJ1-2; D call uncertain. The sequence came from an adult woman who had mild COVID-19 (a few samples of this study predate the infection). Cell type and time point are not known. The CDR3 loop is CASSQDWGGNYGYTF. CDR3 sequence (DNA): TGCGCCAGCAGCCAAGATTGGGGAGGGAACTATGGCTACACCTTC.